These 24 T cell receptor beta chains came from one sample sequenced in a study of T cell responses to AZD1222 COVID-19 vaccine. The protocol was immunoSEQ multiplex PCR, while the TCRdb copy is restricted to in-frame clones and leaves out a portion. The table has 150,000 to 200,000 clones, 93% seen once; the top ten hold approximately 1%. The sequences come from peripheral blood, collected 28 days after the second AZD1222 dose. Receptor source: an adult who received the AZD1222 COVID-19 vaccine.

About this clone: Within the sample, other DNA sequences also encode this same CDR3. The V call is TRBV7-2, the J call TRBJ2-6; D possibly uses TRBD1 or TRBD2 (5 bases each). Trimming shortened V by 1 base and J by 2 bases, and 6 bases separated the two germline ends. The CDR3 covers 15 residues. Germline CDR1 is SGHTA and CDR2 is FQGNSA. For the CDR3, the DNA is TGTGCCAGCAGCTTAGGGGGGACTGGGGCCAACGTCCTGACTTTC. This sequence encodes CASSLGGTGANVLTF.

The rearrangement links TRBV4-3 to TRBJ2-2; tentative D call: TRBD2 (7 bases). Trimming shortened V by 4 bases and J by 4 bases, and 19 bases separated the two germline ends. The CDR3 extends over 17 amino acids. The germline gives CDR1 LGHNA, CDR2 YSLEER. The CDR3 region is CASSPQRGHRGTGELFF. DNA for the CDR3: TGCGCCAGCAGCCCCCAGCGGGGACACCGAGGCACCGGGGAGCTGTTTTTT.

V and J are TRBV19 and TRBJ2-2, with 10 bases fitting TRBD1. This CDR3 is 14 amino acids long. The V and J ends lost 7 bases and 7 bases, in that order; junction bases with no gene match: 6. Germline CDR1 and CDR2: LNHDA and SQIVND (reference sequence). CDR3 loop: CASKSGTGVGELFF. Here the CDR3 DNA reads TGTGCCAGTAAATCCGGGACAGGGGTCGGGGAGCTGTTTTTT.

This clone was observed at least ten times. The chain combines TRBV24-1 with TRBJ2-7; a possible D gene is TRBD2 (5 bases). V was clipped by 4 bases and J by 7 bases, with 13 bases between them. In germline, CDR1 is KGHDR, CDR2 SFDVKD. The CDR3 loop spans 13 amino acids. The CDR3 protein is CATSDSGKKEQYF. In nucleotides, the CDR3 is TGTGCCACCAGTGACTCCGGGAAAAAGGAGCAGTACTTC.

The rearrangement uses TRBV4-1 and TRBJ2-6, with no clear D. V shed 0 bases and J shed 0 bases, with 6 bases lying between them. The germline V gene encodes CDR1 MGHRA and CDR2 YSYEKL. This CDR3 is built from 16 residues. In DNA, the CDR3 is TGCGCCAGCAGCCAAGAAACGTTCTCTGGGGCCAACGTCCTGACTTTC. It specifies CASSQETFSGANVLTF.

The rearrangement uses TRBV7-9 and TRBJ2-5; no clear D. Germline CDR1 reads SEHNR; CDR2 reads FQNEAQ (reference sequence). The CDR3 covers 13 residues. V was clipped by 2 bases and J by 1 base, with 5 bases between them. CDR3 region: CASSLPPQETQYF. In DNA, the CDR3 is TGTGCCAGCAGCTTACCTCCCCAAGAGACCCAGTACTTC. Looking up the rest from reference TRBV7-9 and TRBJ2-5 gives the full variable domain: DTGVSQNPRHKITKRGQNVTFRCDPISEHNRLYWYRQTLGQGPEFLTYFQNEAQLEKSRLLSDRFSAERPKGSFSTLEIQRTEQGDSAMYLCASSLPPQETQYFGPGTRLLVL.

CDR3 DNA sequence: TGTGCCAGTAGTATTGGGAGGGGGAACACCGGGGAGCTGTTTTTT. It translates to CASSIGRGNTGELFF. V and J are TRBV19 and TRBJ2-2; 7 bases fit TRBD2. Per the germline V gene, CDR1 is LNHDA and CDR2 is SQIVND (reference sequence). The CDR3 has 15 amino acids. V lost 3 bases, J lost 1 base, and 2 bases stayed unmatched.

The chain joins TRBV9 to TRBJ2-5; 8 bases fit TRBD2. The CDR3 is 16 amino acids. Germline values: CDR1 SGDLS, CDR2 YYNGEE. The V segment lost 0 bases and the J segment 5 bases; nucleotides outside the gene matches: 9. This CDR3 is CASSVDSSGLRETQYF. As DNA, the CDR3 is TGTGCCAGCAGCGTAGACTCTAGCGGGCTCCGGGAGACCCAGTACTTC.

The chain combines TRBV19 with TRBJ1-4, with D tentatively TRBD1 (6 bases). This CDR3 is built from 16 residues. Trimming removed 0 bases at V and 4 bases at J, with 12 bases between. In germline, CDR1 is LNHDA, CDR2 SQIVND (reference sequence). The CDR3 loop reads CASSIDRGQINEKLFF. The DNA for the CDR3 is TGTGCCAGTAGTATAGATCGCGGACAGATTAATGAAAAACTGTTTTTT.

This chain connects TRBV7-8 to TRBJ1-3; TRBD1 aligns across 9 bases. Germline V CDR1 and CDR2: SGHVS, FQNEAQ. This CDR3 comprises 16 residues. V lost 5 bases to trimming and J lost 3 bases; unmatched junction nucleotides: 8. CDR3 bases: TGTGCCAGCAGCAAGCCACAGGGGGCTGGTGGAAACACCATATATTTT. As protein: CASSKPQGAGGNTIYF.

This rearrangement joins TRBV2 to TRBJ2-7; D is perhaps TRBD1 (5 bases). The CDR3 has 12 residues. The V gene lost 5 bases and the J gene lost 4 bases, with 9 bases spanning the gap. Germline V gene lookup returns CDR1 SNHLY and CDR2 FYNNEI. This chain's CDR3 is CASSPDRYEQYF. The CDR3 DNA reads TGTGCCAGCAGTCCCGACAGATACGAGCAGTACTTC.

The chain combines TRBV12-3 or TRBV12-4 with TRBJ1-1; D is uncertain. The CDR3 covers 12 residues. V was trimmed by 7 bases and J by 3 bases, leaving 9 bases between them. The CDR3 sequence is CASTVLHTEAFF. Written as DNA, the CDR3 is TGTGCCAGCACTGTACTCCACACTGAAGCTTTCTTT.

This clone has just a few counts. The chain carries TRBV27 and TRBJ1-2; D is undetermined. The germline gives CDR1 MNHEY, CDR2 SMNVEV (reference sequence). The CDR3 spans 15 residues. V was pared by 3 bases and J by 3 bases, with 14 bases between. In DNA form, the CDR3 reads TGTGCCAGCAGTTTTGGGAGGGCCCCCGACTATGGCTACACCTTC. Its translation: CASSFGRAPDYGYTF.

The J gene is TRBJ1-5, the V gene TRBV19, with no clear D. The CDR3 runs to 15 residues. Trimming took off 6 bases at V and 1 base at J, with 13 bases between the two ends. Germline assignment: CDR1 LNHDA and CDR2 SQIVND (reference sequence). The CDR3 nucleotides read TGTGCCAGTAGGAACAGCCTGGCGAGCAATCAGCCCCAGCATTTT. Amino acids: CASRNSLASNQPQHF.

The J gene is TRBJ1-2, the V gene TRBV29-1; maybe TRBD1 (5 bases). Trimming took 0 bases from V and 0 from J, leaving 20 bases between them. The CDR3 loop spans 18 amino acids. Germline assignment: CDR1 SQVTM and CDR2 ANQGSEA. CDR3: CSVEDRRDPRGANYGYTF. The CDR3 DNA is TGCAGCGTTGAAGATCGGAGGGACCCCCGGGGAGCTAACTATGGCTACACCTTC.

This clone has just a few counts. The V and J genes are TRBV9 and TRBJ1-3, with 8 bases lining up with TRBD1. The germline V gene has CDR1 SGDLS and CDR2 YYNGEE. This CDR3 is built from 14 residues. Unmatched junction bases numbered 3, after V lost 3 bases and J lost 4 bases. CDR3 protein: CASSGTGSGNTIYF. The CDR3 region has the DNA TGTGCCAGCAGCGGGACAGGGTCAGGAAACACCATATATTTT.

The chain is built from TRBV6-4 and TRBJ2-3, with 8 bases identical to TRBD2. Germline CDR1 is MRHNA and CDR2 is SNTAGT. CDR3 length: 16 amino acids. V lost 5 bases and J lost 0; bases outside the gene matches: 7. The CDR3 nucleotides are TGTGCCAGCAGTCAGAATAGCGGGGTTAGCACAGATACGCAGTATTTT. Protein sequence: CASSQNSGVSTDTQYF.

The chain couples TRBV19 to TRBJ1-2, with D uncertain. Looked up from germline, CDR1 is LNHDA and CDR2 is SQIVND (reference sequence). The CDR3 consists of 12 residues. Trimming removed 5 bases from V and 5 bases from J, with 9 bases in between. The CDR3, as DNA: TGTGCCAGTAGTCCTACAGCTTATGGCTACACCTTC. Protein: CASSPTAYGYTF.

The chain recombines TRBV5-1 with TRBJ2-6; perhaps TRBD1 as D (5 bases). The CDR3 runs 16 residues. The ends were cut back, 0 bases at V and 0 bases at J, with 7 bases in the middle. Per the germline V gene, CDR1 is SGHRS and CDR2 is YFSETQ. CDR3 in DNA: TGCGCCAGCAGCTTGGACAGGAGCTCTGGGGCCAACGTCCTGACTTTC. Encoded protein: CASSLDRSSGANVLTF.

This chain connects TRBV24-1 to TRBJ2-1; perhaps D is TRBD1 or TRBD2 (5 bases each). With 4 bases removed from V and 0 bases from J, the gap between germline ends came to 12 bases. The CDR3 consists of 16 residues. Germline assignment: CDR1 KGHDR and CDR2 SFDVKD. CDR3 amino acids: CATSEAGGNSYNEQFF. CDR3 sequence (DNA): TGTGCCACCAGTGAGGCTGGGGGAAACTCCTACAATGAGCAGTTCTTC.

This sequence joins TRBV18 and TRBJ2-5, with 8 bases aligning to TRBD2. Germline V gene lookup returns CDR1 KGHSH and CDR2 LQKENI. Germline trimming cut 6 bases from V and 2 bases from J; bases unmatched to any gene: 11. The CDR3 is 16 amino acids. The CDR3 nucleotides are TGTGCCAGCTCTCCCGGGTCTAGCGGGTCTCAAGAGACCCAGTACTTC. This encodes CASSPGSSGSQETQYF.

This rearrangement joins TRBV6-5 to TRBJ1-6; D is uncertain. The CDR3 is made up of 15 amino acids. CDR1 and CDR2 from the germline V gene are MNHEY and SVGAGI. The V end was cut by 0 bases, the J end by 7 bases, with 10 bases between. The CDR3 region has the DNA TGTGCCAGCAGTTACTCAACAACAGTAAATTCACCCCTCCACTTT. Encoded protein: CASSYSTTVNSPLHF.

This rearrangement joins TRBV6-1 to TRBJ1-6; D is unresolved. V was pared by 4 bases and J by 0 bases, with 13 bases between. The CDR3 covers 17 residues. Germline CDR1 is MNHNS and CDR2 is SASEGT. DNA of the CDR3: TGTGCCAGCAGTGTAAACCAGATGAGCTCCTATAATTCACCCCTCCACTTT. Protein: CASSVNQMSSYNSPLHF.

The V call is TRBV7-9, the J call TRBJ2-2; D might be TRBD1 or TRBD2, each matching 5 bases. Germline CDR1 is SEHNR and CDR2 is FQNEAQ (reference sequence). The CDR3 covers 14 residues. V lost 5 bases and J 6 bases, leaving 13 bases between the germline ends. In DNA form, the CDR3 reads TGTGCCAGCAGCGTTGGGACCTTCGCCGGGGAGCTGTTTTTT. Protein: CASSVGTFAGELFF.